The 10 T cell receptor beta chains listed next were all sequenced from one sample in a study of T cell repertoires in cytomegalovirus infection (dated by TCRdb to the late 2010s). The instrument was an Illumina HiSeq 1500. TCRdb ran its own pipeline on the public reads, namely fastp trimming at Q25 and MiXCR clone calling, and kept in-frame beta chains. Entries are consolidated by CDR3 protein sequence, retaining the most common genes and DNA. In all, the sample holds hundreds of thousands of distinct CDR3 sequences, and roughly a sixth of those were seen once. Jointly, the top ten make up 12% of the sample. The sample was PBMCs. These TCRs come from a human donor in good health (CMV status not recorded). Some clones in this sample may be carry-over from other donors' samples.

This clonotype was observed a handful of times. The chain employs TRBV28 and TRBJ2-5; no firm D call. CDR3 size: 12 residues. V was pared by 5 bases and J by 6 bases, with 10 bases between. Germline CDR1 and CDR2: MDHEN and SYDVKM. The CDR3 region has the DNA TGTGCCAGCAGTAAATTAAGAAAGACCCAGTACTTC. Translated, it gives CASSKLRKTQYF.

In this sample, this clonotype turned up a few times. The chain combines TRBV4-2 with TRBJ2-1; D is undetermined. The germline V gene has CDR1 LGHNA and CDR2 YNFKEQ. The CDR3 runs 17 residues. The V gene lost 0 bases and the J gene lost 4 bases, with 16 bases spanning the gap. CDR3 nucleotide sequence: TGTGCCAGCAGCCAAGAGCTAACTGCGGCCCCGTACAATGAGCAGTTCTTC. This encodes CASSQELTAAPYNEQFF.

The chain employs TRBV6-5 and TRBJ2-7; 13 bases are a match to TRBD2. This CDR3 spans 13 amino acids. V was clipped by 10 bases and J by 5 bases; unmatched bases: 5. Per the germline V gene, CDR1 is MNHEY and CDR2 is SVGAGI. The CDR3 region has the DNA TGTGCCACCGAGGGACTAGCGGGGAACGAGCAGTACTTC. Its protein is CATEGLAGNEQYF.

This clonotype has ten or more counts. The chain employs TRBV7-2 and TRBJ1-5, with a possible D match to TRBD1 (6 bases). V lost 0 bases and J 5 bases, leaving 8 bases between the germline ends. This CDR3 comprises 14 residues. Looked up from germline, CDR1 is SGHTA and CDR2 is FQGNSA. The CDR3 here is CASSLAGGYQPQHF. The CDR3 coding sequence is TGTGCCAGCAGCTTAGCGGGGGGCTATCAGCCCCAGCATTTT.

This clonotype was counted many times. This chain links TRBV11-3 with TRBJ2-3, with TRBD2 matching 12 bases. The length of the CDR3 is 16 residues. V shed 3 bases, J shed 5 bases, and the junction held 6 bases outside the gene matches. The germline V gene encodes CDR1 SGHNT and CDR2 YENEEA. CDR3 sequence: CASSLSGTSGQDTQYF. Written as DNA, the CDR3 is TGTGCCAGCAGCTTGTCCGGGACTAGCGGGCAAGATACGCAGTATTTT.

This clonotype appeared a few times. J is TRBJ1-3 and V is TRBV6-5; no clear D gene. Trimming took 2 bases from V and 0 from J, leaving 14 bases between them. There are 17 residues in the CDR3. Germline V gene sequence: CDR1 MNHEY, CDR2 SVGAGI. The chain's CDR3 is CASSYRQARTSGNTIYF. CDR3 bases: TGTGCCAGCAGTTACCGGCAGGCAAGAACCTCTGGAAACACCATATATTTT.

This clonotype turned up a few times. V is TRBV20-1 and J is TRBJ1-4, with no clear D. Germline V gene sequence: CDR1 DFQATT, CDR2 SNEGSKA (reference sequence). With 0 bases removed from V and 4 bases from J, the gap between germline ends came to 9 bases. The CDR3 totals 14 residues. Written as DNA, the CDR3 is TGCAGTGCTAGAGAAGGACGGGTTAATGAAAAACTGTTTTTT. This sequence encodes CSAREGRVNEKLFF.

This chain connects TRBV4-1 to TRBJ1-5; D perhaps matches TRBD1 (6 bases). Germline values: CDR1 MGHRA, CDR2 YSYEKL. This CDR3 comprises 15 residues. Trimming took off 0 bases at V and 7 bases at J, with 13 bases between the two ends. The CDR3 loop reads CASSQELGGLQPQHF. The CDR3 bases are TGCGCCAGCAGCCAAGAGTTAGGGGGGTTACAGCCCCAGCATTTT.

The chain recombines TRBV13 with TRBJ2-7; D unresolved. Germline V lookup: CDR1 PRHDT, CDR2 FYEKMQ (reference sequence). The ends were cut back, 2 bases at V and 2 bases at J, with 7 bases in the middle. The CDR3 runs 13 residues. The DNA for the CDR3 is TGTGCCAGCAGCTTAAGCACAACCTACGAGCAGTACTTC. It codes for CASSLSTTYEQYF.

The sample holds many counts of this clonotype. The rearrangement links TRBV2 to TRBJ2-7; D possibly uses TRBD1 or TRBD2 (5 bases each). The CDR3 is 13 amino acids. V gave up 8 bases and J gave up 3 bases, with 14 bases separating them. CDR1 and CDR2 (germline): SNHLY, FYNNEI. Here the CDR3 DNA reads TGTGCCAGCGGCCCCACAGGAGGCTACGAGCAGTACTTC. Translation gives CASGPTGGYEQYF.